These 29 T cell receptor beta chains originate from one sample sequenced in a study of T cell responses to AZD1222 COVID-19 vaccine (dated by TCRdb to about 2021). What the time point label conveys for this sample: about 28 days (+/-7) after the second vaccine dose. The library was obtained by the immunoSEQ multiplex PCR assay. TCRdb took this table from immuneACCESS and kept in-frame rearrangements with V and J called. Such tables lack part of the clones; where checked against another copy, unresolved V genes explain under half of the gap, and the rest is unexplained. The sample records fewer than 90,000 clones, just over 90% of which are singletons. Under 14% of the sample belongs to the ten largest clones. The specimen was peripheral blood, collected 28 days after the second AZD1222 dose. The receptors come from an adult who received the AZD1222 COVID-19 vaccine.

The chain carries TRBV20-1 and TRBJ1-2, with D hard to call. The V gene's germline CDR1 is DFQATT and CDR2 SNEGSKA (reference sequence). The ends were cut back, 4 bases at V and 7 bases at J, with 10 bases in the middle. The CDR3 consists of 11 residues. The CDR3 loop reads CSANLGFGYTF. CDR3 sequence (DNA): TGCAGTGCTAATTTGGGGTTTGGCTACACCTTC.

The chain links TRBV27 to TRBJ1-1; TRBD1 is a possible D gene (5 bases). Trimming shortened V by 5 bases and J by 1 base, and 11 bases separated the two germline ends. There are 14 residues in the CDR3. From germline, CDR1 is MNHEY and CDR2 SMNVEV (reference sequence). The CDR3 reads CASSPTGGNTEAFF. The CDR3 DNA follows: TGTGCCAGCAGTCCCACAGGAGGGAACACTGAAGCTTTCTTT.

V and J are TRBV6-5 and TRBJ1-3, with D hard to call. Germline CDR1 MNHEY, CDR2 SVGAGI. V lost 7 bases and J 0 bases, leaving 7 bases between the germline ends. The CDR3 contains 13 residues. Written as DNA, the CDR3 is TGTGCCAGCAAAACGGTCTCTGGAAACACCATATATTTT. Translated: CASKTVSGNTIYF.

The CDR3 reads CASSWAGGTGELFF. CDR3 DNA: TGTGCCAGCAGCTGGGCGGGAGGGACCGGGGAGCTGTTTTTT. This chain links TRBV3-1 (or the pseudogene TRBV3-2) with TRBJ2-2; TRBD2 aligns across 9 bases. V dropped 5 bases and J dropped 5; count of bases not matched to a gene: 3. Germline assignment: CDR1 LGHDT and CDR2 YNNKEL (reference sequence). The CDR3 consists of 14 residues.

This chain uses TRBV3-1 (or the pseudogene TRBV3-2) with TRBJ2-3; D call uncertain. The CDR3 is 12 residues long. The V gene lost 0 bases and the J gene lost 5 bases, with 3 bases spanning the gap. CDR1 is LGHDT, CDR2 YNNKEL, per germline (reference sequence). The CDR3: CASSQDQDTQYF. For the CDR3, the DNA is TGTGCCAGCAGCCAAGACCAAGATACGCAGTATTTT.

The rearrangement joins TRBV4-1 to TRBJ2-5; 13 bases match TRBD2. With V trimmed by 4 bases and J by 2 bases, 7 bases remained unmatched. CDR3 length: 17 residues. The V gene's germline CDR1 is MGHRA and CDR2 YSYEKL. The CDR3 nucleotides are TGCGCCAGCAGCCGTACTAGCGGGGGGGCCCTACAAGAGACCCAGTACTTC. Protein sequence: CASSRTSGGALQETQYF.

This clone showed up just once. J is TRBJ1-1 and V is TRBV5-4; D is ambiguous. Germline V gene data show CDR1 as SGHNT and CDR2 as YYREEE (reference sequence). The V end was cut by 9 bases, the J end by 1 base, with 10 bases between. The CDR3 runs 12 residues. The CDR3 region is CATQTANTEAFF. The CDR3 DNA reads as TGTGCCACCCAGACTGCGAACACTGAAGCTTTCTTT.

The chain carries TRBV5-8 and TRBJ1-4; TRBD1 is a possible D gene (5 bases). Germline V CDR1 and CDR2: SGHTS, YDEGEE. The length of the CDR3 is 18 residues. V was trimmed by 3 bases and J by 0 bases, leaving 18 bases between them. The CDR3 nucleotides are TGTGCCAGCAGCTCCCTTTTCGCAAGCAGGGCAACTAATGAAAAACTGTTTTTT. Its translation: CASSSLFASRATNEKLFF.

This clone is labeled as medium-sized. The V call is TRBV12-3 or TRBV12-4, the J call TRBJ2-3; D gene uncertain. The CDR3 is 13 amino acids. Trimming removed 4 bases at V and 1 base at J, with 6 bases between. Here the CDR3 DNA reads TGTGCCAGCAGTTCCAGCGGCACAGATACGCAGTATTTT. Its protein product is CASSSSGTDTQYF.

J is TRBJ2-2 and V is TRBV5-1; D is tentatively TRBD1 or TRBD2 (5 bases each). Germline V gene lookup returns CDR1 SGHRS and CDR2 YFSETQ. The CDR3 has 15 residues. Trimming cost V 4 bases and J 0 bases, with 10 bases left between them. The CDR3 nucleotides read TGCGCCAGCAGCCGGGACGGAACGAACACCGGGGAGCTGTTTTTT. It encodes CASSRDGTNTGELFF.

This rearrangement joins TRBV7-3 to TRBJ1-2; D possibly corresponds to TRBD1 (6 bases). This CDR3 has 13 amino acids. Trimming pared 2 bases from V and 4 bases from J, leaving 8 bases between. Germline V lookup: CDR1 SGHTA, CDR2 FQGTGA. The CDR3 DNA sequence: TGTGCCAGCAGCTTAGACAGGAGCTATGGCTACACCTTC. Its translation: CASSLDRSYGYTF.

The chain recombines TRBV5-1 with TRBJ2-6; no clear D. V lost 0 bases to trimming and J lost 0 bases, with 7 bases between them. There are 16 residues in the CDR3. Germline V gene sequence: CDR1 SGHRS, CDR2 YFSETQ. The CDR3 DNA reads as TGCGCCAGCAGCTTGGTGGCGGCCTCTGGGGCCAACGTCCTGACTTTC. This translates into CASSLVAASGANVLTF.

The genes are TRBV24-1 and TRBJ2-7; 8 bases match TRBD1. V trimming: 4 bases; J trimming: 7 bases; junction bases outside the gene matches: 8. This CDR3 has 14 residues. Germline CDR1 KGHDR, CDR2 SFDVKD. Written as DNA, the CDR3 is TGTGCCACCAGTGACGGCGACAGGGGAGGAGAGCAGTACTTC. This translates into CATSDGDRGGEQYF.

The V call is TRBV6-5, the J call TRBJ2-7; D possibly corresponds to TRBD1 (6 bases). V lost 4 bases, J lost 6 bases, and 16 bases lay in between. This CDR3 has 14 residues. Germline assignment: CDR1 MNHEY and CDR2 SVGAGI. CDR3: CASSWSGGRGEQYF. DNA of the CDR3: TGTGCCAGCAGTTGGTCTGGGGGCCGAGGCGAGCAGTACTTC.

This clone was observed once. This sequence joins TRBV5-1 and TRBJ2-5; no definite D call. The germline V and J ends were trimmed by 5 bases and 2 bases, with 13 bases remaining between them. Germline assignment: CDR1 SGHRS and CDR2 YFSETQ. There are 14 residues in the CDR3. This CDR3 reads CASSLTSHQETQYF. CDR3 DNA sequence: TGCGCCAGCAGTCTGACCAGCCATCAAGAGACCCAGTACTTC. The whole variable domain, remainder taken from reference TRBV5-1 and TRBJ2-5, is KAGVTQTPRYLIKTRGQQVTLSCSPISGHRSVSWYQQTPGQGLQFLFEYFSETQRNKGNFPGRFSGRQFSNSRSEMNVSTLELGDSALYLCASSLTSHQETQYFGPGTRLLVL.

This rearrangement joins TRBV2 to TRBJ2-1; no clear D. V was pared by 2 bases and J by 5 bases, with 4 bases between. The germline V gene encodes CDR1 SNHLY and CDR2 FYNNEI. The CDR3 spans 12 residues. The CDR3 DNA sequence: TGTGCCAGCAGTGAAAGGAACAATGAGCAGTTCTTC. This translates into CASSERNNEQFF. Complete variable domain (other parts from reference TRBV2 and TRBJ2-1): EPEVTQTPSHQVTQMGQEVILRCVPISNHLYFYWYRQILGQKVEFLVSFYNNEISEKSEIFDDQFSVERPDGSNFTLKIRSTKLEDSAMYFCASSERNNEQFFGPGTRLTVL.

The V call is TRBV28, the J call TRBJ2-7; TRBD1 agrees at 9 bases. Germline CDR1 and CDR2: MDHEN and SYDVKM. The J segment lost 4 bases and the V segment lost 4 bases, leaving 5 bases of the junction unmatched. This CDR3 region has 14 residues. The CDR3: CASSWHRGLYEQYF. The CDR3 DNA reads TGTGCCAGCAGTTGGCACAGGGGGCTATACGAGCAGTACTTC.

V and J are TRBV5-1 and TRBJ1-6; TRBD1 matches at 8 bases. Per the germline V gene, CDR1 is SGHRS and CDR2 is YFSETQ. This CDR3 is built from 14 residues. After removal of 3 bases from V and 8 bases from J, the junction contained 4 bases not matched to a gene. DNA for the CDR3: TGCGCCAGCAGCTGGGGGACAGGCGATTCACCCCTCCACTTT. This translates into CASSWGTGDSPLHF.

This chain joins TRBV18 and TRBJ1-5; 8 nucleotides align to TRBD1. Germline assignment: CDR1 KGHSH and CDR2 LQKENI. The CDR3 loop spans 16 amino acids. Trimming took 3 bases from V and 3 from J; bases not matched to a gene: 7. CDR3 sequence: CASSPEGQAYNQPQHF. In nucleotides, the CDR3 is TGTGCCAGCTCACCTGAGGGACAGGCCTACAATCAGCCCCAGCATTTT.

J is TRBJ2-7 and V is TRBV9, with D perhaps matching TRBD1 (8 bases). Trimming stripped 0 bases from V and 4 bases from J, with 14 bases between. CDR1 SGDLS and CDR2 YYNGEE come from the germline V gene. The CDR3 runs to 15 residues. CDR3 loop: CASSVDPQGGYEQYF. CDR3 bases: TGTGCCAGCAGCGTAGATCCACAGGGGGGGTACGAGCAGTACTTC.

The gene calls are TRBV9 and TRBJ2-1; D remains unclear. V was cut by 0 bases and J by 6 bases, with 7 bases left in between. There are 13 residues in the CDR3. CDR1 and CDR2 from the germline V gene are SGDLS and YYNGEE. The CDR3, as DNA: TGTGCCAGCAGCGTAGAAAGGGTCAATGAGCAGTTCTTC. Protein product: CASSVERVNEQFF.

This clone has just one count. V and J are TRBV4-1 and TRBJ1-5; 7 bases map to TRBD1. The V segment lost 3 bases and the J segment 1 base; nucleotides outside the gene matches: 3. The CDR3 loop spans 15 amino acids. Germline V CDR1 and CDR2: MGHRA, YSYEKL. CDR3: CASSQRDRSNQPQHF. The CDR3 region has the DNA TGCGCCAGCAGCCAGAGGGACAGAAGCAATCAGCCCCAGCATTTT.

J is TRBJ2-3 and V is TRBV6-5; D tentatively reads TRBD1 or TRBD2 (5 bases each). Germline CDR1 MNHEY, CDR2 SVGAGI. This CDR3 has 14 amino acids. V was clipped by 2 bases and J by 3 bases, with 9 bases between them. The CDR3 is CASSYPGATDTQYF. As DNA, the CDR3 is TGTGCCAGCAGTTACCCCGGGGCGACAGATACGCAGTATTTT.

This clone was seen only once. The gene calls are TRBV7-6 and TRBJ2-1; D possibly corresponds to TRBD1 (5 bases). Trimming left V 5 bases short and J 7 bases short, with 18 bases between. CDR3 length equals 15 residues. CDR1 SGHVS and CDR2 FNYEAQ come from the germline V gene. This chain's CDR3 is CASSPSLGPGNEQFF. The CDR3 coding sequence is TGTGCCAGCAGCCCCTCGTTAGGGCCAGGGAATGAGCAGTTCTTC.

This clone is medium-sized by share. V usage is TRBV12-5 and J usage is TRBJ1-2; D remains unclear. V lost 8 bases to trimming and J lost 0 bases, with 7 bases between them. In germline, CDR1 is LGHNT, CDR2 FRNRAP. This CDR3 has 12 amino acids. CDR3 bases: TGTGCTAGTTCCGGGTCTAACTATGGCTACACCTTC. It encodes CASSGSNYGYTF. The variable domain in full, completed from reference TRBV12-5 and TRBJ1-2, reads DARVTQTPRHKVTEMGQEVTMRCQPILGHNTVFWYRQTMMQGLELLAYFRNRAPLDDSGMPKDRFSAEMPDATLATLKIQPSEPRDSAVYFCASSGSNYGYTFGSGTRLTVV.

The J gene is TRBJ1-2, the V gene TRBV2, with D possibly matching TRBD1 (6 bases). This CDR3 region has 16 residues. Trimming stripped 7 bases from V and 8 bases from J, with 26 bases between. Germline V gene sequence: CDR1 SNHLY, CDR2 FYNNEI. In DNA, the CDR3 is TGTGCCAGCACCGAGGGGGAAAGGGGGATTGGCAGAGGCTACACCTTC. It translates to CASTEGERGIGRGYTF.

V is TRBV7-8 and J is TRBJ1-2, with TRBD1 matching 9 bases. V trimming: 5 bases; J trimming: 4 bases; junction bases outside the gene matches: 11. Germline V gives CDR1 SGHVS, CDR2 FQNEAQ. This CDR3 has 16 residues. The CDR3 nucleotides are TGTGCCAGCAGCCCGGGGGGACAGGGCTCACTCTATGGCTACACCTTC. Amino acid sequence: CASSPGGQGSLYGYTF.

The genes are TRBV11-2 and TRBJ2-1, with 9 bases matching TRBD2. The CDR3 length is 17 residues. Germline CDR1 reads SGHAT; CDR2 reads FQNNGV. V was clipped by 8 bases and J by 4 bases; unmatched bases: 15. The CDR3 DNA follows: TGTGCCAGCTCTGGGCTAGCGGGACAAGGACGGTACAATGAGCAGTTCTTC. This sequence encodes CASSGLAGQGRYNEQFF. The whole variable domain, filled in from reference TRBV11-2 and TRBJ2-1, reads EAGVAQSPRYKIIEKRQSVAFWCNPISGHATLYWYQQILGQGPKLLIQFQNNGVVDDSQLPKDRFSAERLKGVDSTLKIQPAKLEDSAVYLCASSGLAGQGRYNEQFFGPGTRLTVL.

The chain joins TRBV5-4 to TRBJ2-7; D unclear. CDR1 is SGHNT, CDR2 YYREEE, per germline (reference sequence). This CDR3 region has 13 residues. Between the trimmed V and J ends, which lost 1 base and 5 bases, there was a span of 10 bases. CDR3 DNA sequence: TGTGCCAGCAGCTTGTCCCAGAGAAACGAGCAGTACTTC. Amino acid sequence: CASSLSQRNEQYF.